This is a list of T cell receptor beta chains from one sample in a study of blood T cells in healthy people across ages. TCRdb reprocessed the 5' RACE reads via MiXCR and lists one record per CDR3 protein. The sample comprises around 800,000 distinct CDR3 sequences, around 24% of which are singletons, and 3% rests with the top ten. The same data also contributed to another study, on T cells of mothers and their children.

Sample: blood. The source of these receptors is a boy aged 5-17 years in good health. The CDR3 runs from the conserved cysteine through the conserved F or W. D genes are given only for firm matches. Clone size is shown for a subset of rows, as once, few, many or a class of expanded clone.

TRBJ2-7 NA NA TRBV20-1 TGCAGTGCTAGAGAGGCAGTTTCCTACGAGCAGTACTTC CSAREAVSYEQYF
TRBJ1-2 NA NA TRBV2 TGTGCCAGCAGTGAAAGGGATTCGGGGCAAAATGGCTACACCTTC CASSERDSGQNGYTF
TRBJ2-4 NA NA TRBV9 TGTGCCAGCACCCTGAGACGGTTGAGGTCCAAAAACATTCAGTACTTC CASTLRRLRSKNIQYF
TRBJ2-7 once NA TRBV4-2 TGTGCCAGCAGGCAGAAGGGTACCTACGAGCAGTACTTC CASRQKGTYEQYF
TRBJ2-7 once TRBD2 TRBV7-2 TGTGCCAGCAGCTTCGGACTAGCCAGCCCCTACGAGCAGTACTTC CASSFGLASPYEQYF
TRBJ2-7 NA NA TRBV20-1 TGCAGTGCGACTCAACGGGGGCAGACGGGGGAGCAGTACTTC CSATQRGQTGEQYF
TRBJ2-5 NA NA TRBV24-1 TGTGCCACCAGCAACAGGGTGGCAGAGACCCAGTACTTC CATSNRVAETQYF
TRBJ2-5 NA NA TRBV9 TGTGCCAGCAGTAGATATGGGGAGACCCAGTACTTC CASSRYGETQYF
TRBJ2-4 few TRBD1 TRBV10-2 TGCGCCAGCCTGGGGACAGATAAAAACATTCAGTACTTC CASLGTDKNIQYF
TRBJ2-7 NA TRBD1 TRBV10-3 TGTGCCATCAGTTGGGACAGGGAACCCTACGAGCAGTACTTC CAISWDREPYEQYF
TRBJ2-7 NA NA TRBV27 TGTGCCAGCAGTTCCCCCACCCGGGACAACTACGAGCAGTACTTC CASSSPTRDNYEQYF
TRBJ1-5 NA NA TRBV28 TGTGCCAGCAGTTTATTACGACAGCCCCAGCATTTT CASSLLRQPQHF
TRBJ2-7 few TRBD2 TRBV12-3/TRBV12-4 TGTGCCAGCAGTCCTGGGACTAGCTCCACCAACGAGCAGTACTTC CASSPGTSSTNEQYF
TRBJ2-5 few NA TRBV18 TGTGCCAGCTCACCACCAGACGGGAGCCAAGAGACCCAGTACTTC CASSPPDGSQETQYF
TRBJ2-7 NA NA TRBV20-1 TGCAGTGCTACCGGGAGTCTACTGTCCAGGGAGCAGTACTTC CSATGSLLSREQYF
TRBJ1-2 few NA TRBV6-5 TGTGCCAGCCAAGAGTTGCAGGGGAATGGCTACACCTTC CASQELQGNGYTF
TRBJ2-7 many NA TRBV5-1 TGTGCCAGCAGCCTCGGGCTTACCTACGAGCAGTACTTC CASSLGLTYEQYF
TRBJ2-7 few TRBD2 TRBV5-1 TGCGCCAGCAGCGTAGCGGGGGACTCCTATGAGCAGTGCTTC CASSVAGDSYEQCF
TRBJ1-1 NA NA TRBV10-2 TGCGCAAGCGGTCCGAGCGGCACTGAAGCTTTCTTT CASGPSGTEAFF
TRBJ2-2 NA NA TRBV29-1 TGCAGCGTTGGAAAAGGGGGGAGGACCACCGGGGAGCTGTTTTTT CSVGKGGRTTGELFF
TRBJ1-6 few NA TRBV2 TGTGCCAGCAGTTCTACGGATAATTCACCCCTCCACTTT CASSSTDNSPLHF
TRBJ2-5 few NA TRBV12-3/TRBV12-4 TGTGCCAGCAGTTTAGCGCTGAGGGATACCGAGACCCAGTACTTC CASSLALRDTETQYF
TRBJ2-5 NA NA TRBV10-3 TGTGCCATCAGTGAGTCGAAGGGGCCGGGACACTCTCAAGAGACCCAGTACTTC CAISESKGPGHSQETQYF
TRBJ1-2 few NA TRBV6-1 TGTGCCAGCAGTGTATCAGGGGAGTATGGCTACACCTTC CASSVSGEYGYTF
TRBJ2-7 once TRBD2 TRBV25-1 TGTGCCAGCAGTGAATGGGGGGGAGGCGACGAGCAGTACTTC CASSEWGGGDEQYF
TRBJ2-1 few NA TRBV15 TGTGCCACCAGCAACGATGAGGATTCCTACAATGAGCAGTTCTTC CATSNDEDSYNEQFF
TRBJ1-6 few NA TRBV29-1 TGCAGCATTTTGATTGGTGAGCTCAATTCACCCCTCCACTTT CSILIGELNSPLHF
TRBJ2-7 few NA TRBV11-2 TGTGCCAGCAGCTGGCAGGGACCCTCCTACGAGCAGTACTTC CASSWQGPSYEQYF
TRBJ2-5 NA NA TRBV15 TGTGCCACCAGCAGAGGCAGAGAGACCCAGTACTTC CATSRGRETQYF
TRBJ2-5 NA NA TRBV5-1 TGCGCCAGCAGCCAGACGAGAGAGACCCAGTACTTC CASSQTRETQYF
TRBJ2-5 NA TRBD2 TRBV6-2/TRBV6-3 TGTGCCAGCAGTTACCCGGGACTAGAAGGAGAGACCCAGTACTTC CASSYPGLEGETQYF
TRBJ2-5 NA NA TRBV11-2 TGTGCCAGCAGCTTTCAGGGGGGAATACAAGAGACCCAGTACTTC CASSFQGGIQETQYF
TRBJ1-1 few TRBD1 TRBV6-1 TGTGCCAGCAGTGAATACAGGGGGAACACTGAAGCTTTCTTT CASSEYRGNTEAFF
TRBJ2-2 NA NA TRBV7-6 TGTGCCAGCAGGGACCCGGCAACGAACACCGGGGAGCTGTTTTTT CASRDPATNTGELFF
TRBJ2-7 NA NA TRBV5-1 TGCGCCAGCACAAAGGCCGGGTCTACCTACGAGCAGTACTTC CASTKAGSTYEQYF
TRBJ2-5 NA TRBD1 TRBV20-1 TGCAGTGCCCCCACCGGGACAGAGGAGGAGACCCAGTACTTC CSAPTGTEEETQYF
TRBJ2-3 NA TRBD2 TRBV9 TGTGCCAGCAGCGTAGCTACTACTAGCGGGGGAGGAGATACGCAGTATTTT CASSVATTSGGGDTQYF
TRBJ2-7 NA NA TRBV6-1 TGTGCCAGCAGTGTCGGGGGGGGACAGGGCTACGAGCAGTACTTC CASSVGGGQGYEQYF
TRBJ2-2 NA NA TRBV7-2 TGTGCCTCTGGGGGCCATTCGAACACCGGGGAGCTGTTTTTT CASGGHSNTGELFF
TRBJ2-2 NA TRBD1 TRBV29-1 TGCAGCGTTGGGGACAGGGGTAACACCGGGGAGCTGTTTTTT CSVGDRGNTGELFF
TRBJ2-5 few NA TRBV7-9 TGTGCCAGCACCCACGGAATGGAGACCCAGTACTTC CASTHGMETQYF
TRBJ1-1 few NA TRBV6-2/TRBV6-3 TGTGCCAGCAGTTCTACCCCGGGACTCACATACACTGAAGCTTTCTTT CASSSTPGLTYTEAFF
TRBJ2-7 NA NA TRBV4-1 TGCGCCAGCAGCCAAGGGGTACTTAGACAGAATGTCAAGTACTTC CASSQGVLRQNVKYF
TRBJ2-7 NA NA TRBV6-1 TGTGCCAGCAGTAGTTGGGACGCCCAGGCCTCCTACGAGCAGTACTTC CASSSWDAQASYEQYF
TRBJ2-7 few NA TRBV3-1 TGTGCCAGCATGGGGGGTTTCTCCTACGAGCAGTACTTC CASMGGFSYEQYF
TRBJ2-6 few TRBD1 TRBV3-1 TGTGCCAGCAGCCCCTTACAGGGGGCCCCCTTCTCTGGGGCCAACGTCCTGACTTTC CASSPLQGAPFSGANVLTF
TRBJ1-1 NA TRBD1 TRBV24-1 TGTGCCACCAGTGATTTCCGGGACAGACACACTGAAGCTTTCTTT CATSDFRDRHTEAFF
TRBJ2-3 NA TRBD1 TRBV30 TGTGCCTGGAGTGTGCAGGGGGCAACAGATACGCAGTATTTT CAWSVQGATDTQYF
TRBJ1-2 few NA TRBV10-3 TGTGCCATCAGTGAGCTGCGGGGGCAGGTTGGCTACACCTTC CAISELRGQVGYTF
TRBJ2-1 NA TRBD2 TRBV4-2 TGTGCCAGCAGCCAGCGGACTAGCGGGGATCTCTACAATGAGCAGTTCTTC CASSQRTSGDLYNEQFF
TRBJ2-1 NA TRBD2 TRBV4-1 TGCGCCAGCAGCCAGGCGGGGGGGCCTATCCACGAGCAGTTCTTC CASSQAGGPIHEQFF
TRBJ2-7 NA NA TRBV6-2/TRBV6-3 TGTGCCAGCATTTGGGCAGACGAGCAGTACTTC CASIWADEQYF
TRBJ1-2 few NA TRBV7-9 TGTGCCAGCAGCCCGCCGGGACCGGTGGTGGGCTACACCTTC CASSPPGPVVGYTF
TRBJ2-3 few NA TRBV10-3 TGTGCCATCAGACAAGAGTCCGGAGGGGGAGGGAGTGCGCAGTATTTT CAIRQESGGGGSAQYF
TRBJ2-5 few NA TRBV12-3/TRBV12-4 TGTGCCAGCAGTCTCAAGGGGCTCCAAGAGACCCAGTACTTC CASSLKGLQETQYF
TRBJ1-1 few TRBD1 TRBV12-3/TRBV12-4 TGTGCCAGCAGTTTAAACAGGGGAAGGGGCACTGAAGCTTTCTTT CASSLNRGRGTEAFF
TRBJ2-5 NA TRBD2 TRBV2 TGTGCCAGCAGCAAAATGCTAGCGGGGGGGCGGGAGACCCAGTACTTC CASSKMLAGGRETQYF
TRBJ1-2 NA NA TRBV20-1 TGCAGTGCTAGAGATCGTGGAGGACAGACGATGAACTATGGCTACACCTTC CSARDRGGQTMNYGYTF